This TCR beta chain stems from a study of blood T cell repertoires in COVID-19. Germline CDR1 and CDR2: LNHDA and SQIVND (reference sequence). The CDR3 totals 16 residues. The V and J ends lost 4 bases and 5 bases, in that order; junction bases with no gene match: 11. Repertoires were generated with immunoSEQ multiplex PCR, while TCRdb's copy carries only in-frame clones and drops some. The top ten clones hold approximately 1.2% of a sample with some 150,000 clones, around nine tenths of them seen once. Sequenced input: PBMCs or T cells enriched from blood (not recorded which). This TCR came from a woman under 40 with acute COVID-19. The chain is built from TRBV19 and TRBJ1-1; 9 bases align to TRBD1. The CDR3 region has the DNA TGTGCCAGTAGTAGACCACCCGGGACAGGGTTGACTGAAGCTTTCTTT. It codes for CASSRPPGTGLTEAFF. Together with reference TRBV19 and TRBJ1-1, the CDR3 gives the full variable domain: DGGITQSPKYLFRKEGQNVTLSCEQNLNHDAMYWYRQDPGQGLRLIYYSQIVNDFQKGDIAEGYSVSREKKESFPLTVTSAQKNPTAFYLCASSRPPGTGLTEAFFGQGTRLTVV.